Described below is a single T cell receptor (beta chain) sequence and its context. The antigen is undetermined. Isolated RNA was reverse transcribed in full, so expressed TCRB transcripts were sequenced. Sequenced by immunoSEQ multiplex PCR; TCRdb stores in-frame clones only, minus some. The sample has around 140,000 clones, about a tenth seen once. The data stem from a study of beta chain features in type 1 diabetes. Study observations and caveats: The VDJ junctions of type 1 diabetes patients carried fewer insertions and more deletions.

The material sequenced was central memory CD4+ T cells from blood. The receptor's source is a woman aged 40-49 years in good health.

The CDR3 DNA is TGTGCCAGCAGCCAAAATACAGGCCTACCCTATGGCTACACCTTC. Translating it yields CASSQNTGLPYGYTF. The chain employs TRBV11-2 and TRBJ1-2, with D maybe TRBD1 (5 bases). This CDR3 spans 15 amino acids. The V and J ends lost 5 bases and 4 bases respectively, with 17 bases between them. CDR1 and CDR2 (germline): SGHAT, FQNNGV.